The source of this TCR beta chain is a study of identical twins. Addition of a universal primer site occurred through template switching, and cDNA carried unique molecular identifiers. TCRdb independently ran MiXCR on the 5' RACE reads; one entry per CDR3 protein. Among around 1.7 million distinct CDR3 sequences listed, around 33% were seen once. The length of the CDR3 is 16 residues. Per germline, CDR1 DFQATT and CDR2 SNEGSKA (reference sequence). The V gene end was trimmed by 4 bases and the J gene end by 10 bases; junction bases not matched to a gene: 12. This clonotype has more than one count but fewer than ten.

The sequence was obtained from a newborn girl in good health. V and J are TRBV20-1 and TRBJ2-1; 14 positions match TRBD2. The sample comprised cord blood. CDR3 coding DNA: TGCAGTGCTACCGGACTAGCGGGGGGCACAGGGTACGAGCAGTTCTTC. Amino acids: CSATGLAGGTGYEQFF.